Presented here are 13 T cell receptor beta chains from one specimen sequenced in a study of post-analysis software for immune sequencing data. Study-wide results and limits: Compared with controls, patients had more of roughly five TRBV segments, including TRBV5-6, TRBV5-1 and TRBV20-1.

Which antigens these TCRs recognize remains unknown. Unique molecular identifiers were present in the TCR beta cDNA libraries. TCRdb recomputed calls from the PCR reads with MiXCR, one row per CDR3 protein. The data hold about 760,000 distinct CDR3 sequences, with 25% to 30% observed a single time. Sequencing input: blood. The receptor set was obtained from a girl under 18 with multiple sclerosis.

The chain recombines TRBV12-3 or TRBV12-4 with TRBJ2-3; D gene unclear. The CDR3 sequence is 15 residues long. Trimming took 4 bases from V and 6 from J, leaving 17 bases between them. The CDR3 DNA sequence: TGTGCCAGCAGTTCCAGCCTAAGCGTCCTCGATACGCAGTATTTT. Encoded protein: CASSSSLSVLDTQYF.

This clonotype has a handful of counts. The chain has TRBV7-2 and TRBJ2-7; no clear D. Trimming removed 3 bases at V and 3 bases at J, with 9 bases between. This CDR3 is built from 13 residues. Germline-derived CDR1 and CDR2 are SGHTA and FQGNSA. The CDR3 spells CASSFNRFYEQYF. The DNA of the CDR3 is TGTGCCAGCAGCTTCAACAGATTCTACGAGCAGTACTTC.

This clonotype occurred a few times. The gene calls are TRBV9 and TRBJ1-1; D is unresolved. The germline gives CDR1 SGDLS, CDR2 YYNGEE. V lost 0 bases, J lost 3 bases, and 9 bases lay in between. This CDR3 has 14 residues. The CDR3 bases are TGTGCCAGCAGCGTAGATATATTGGACACTGAAGCTTTCTTT. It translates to CASSVDILDTEAFF.

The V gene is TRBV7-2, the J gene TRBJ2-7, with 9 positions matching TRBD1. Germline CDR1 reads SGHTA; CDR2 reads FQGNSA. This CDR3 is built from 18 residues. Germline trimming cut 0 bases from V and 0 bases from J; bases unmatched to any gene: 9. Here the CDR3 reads CASSLARIGTGSSYEQYF. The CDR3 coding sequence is TGTGCCAGCAGCTTAGCCCGCATAGGGACAGGGAGCTCCTACGAGCAGTACTTC.

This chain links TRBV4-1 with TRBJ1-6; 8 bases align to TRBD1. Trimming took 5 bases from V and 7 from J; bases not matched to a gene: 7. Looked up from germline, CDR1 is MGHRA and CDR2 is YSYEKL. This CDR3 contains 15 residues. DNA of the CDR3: TGCGCCAGCAGCTCAATCCGGGACAGGAATTCACCCCTCCACTTT. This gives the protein CASSSIRDRNSPLHF.

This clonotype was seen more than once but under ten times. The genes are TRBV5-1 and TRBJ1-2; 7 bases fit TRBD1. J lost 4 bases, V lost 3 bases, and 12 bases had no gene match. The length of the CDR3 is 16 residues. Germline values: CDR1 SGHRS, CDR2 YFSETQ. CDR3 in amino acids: CASSWGDSDTPYGYTF. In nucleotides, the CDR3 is TGCGCCAGCAGCTGGGGGGACAGCGATACTCCCTATGGCTACACCTTC.

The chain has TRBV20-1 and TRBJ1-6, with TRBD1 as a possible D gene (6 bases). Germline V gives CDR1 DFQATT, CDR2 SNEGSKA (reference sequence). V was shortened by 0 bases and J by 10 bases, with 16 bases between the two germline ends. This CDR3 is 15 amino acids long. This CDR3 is CSARDKDRSGSPLHF. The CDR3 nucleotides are TGCAGTGCTAGAGATAAGGACAGAAGTGGCTCACCCCTCCACTTT.

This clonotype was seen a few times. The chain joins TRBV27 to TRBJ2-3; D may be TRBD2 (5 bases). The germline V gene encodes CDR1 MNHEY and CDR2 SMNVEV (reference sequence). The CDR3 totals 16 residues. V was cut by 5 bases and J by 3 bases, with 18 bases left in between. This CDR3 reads CASSPSSLRATDTQYF. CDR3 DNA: TGTGCCAGCAGTCCCTCCAGTTTGAGGGCTACAGATACGCAGTATTTT.

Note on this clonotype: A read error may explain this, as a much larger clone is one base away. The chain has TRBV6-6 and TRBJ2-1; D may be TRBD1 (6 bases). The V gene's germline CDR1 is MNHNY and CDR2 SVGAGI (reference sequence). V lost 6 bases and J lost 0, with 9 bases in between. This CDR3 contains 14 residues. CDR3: CASSGQRSYNEQFF. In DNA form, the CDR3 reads TGTGCCAGCAGCGGACAGCGCTCCTACAATGAGCAGTTCTTC.

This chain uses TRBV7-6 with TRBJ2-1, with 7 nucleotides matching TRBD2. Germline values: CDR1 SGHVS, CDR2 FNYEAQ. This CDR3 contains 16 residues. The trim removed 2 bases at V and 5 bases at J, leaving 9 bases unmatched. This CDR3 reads CASSLYGLAADNEQFF. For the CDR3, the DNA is TGTGCCAGCAGCTTATATGGTCTAGCGGCCGACAATGAGCAGTTCTTC.

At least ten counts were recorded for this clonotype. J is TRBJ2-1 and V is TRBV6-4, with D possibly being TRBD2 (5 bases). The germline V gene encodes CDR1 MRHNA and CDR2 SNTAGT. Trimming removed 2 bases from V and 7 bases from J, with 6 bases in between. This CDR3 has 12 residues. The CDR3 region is CASSDRENEQFF. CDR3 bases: TGTGCCAGCAGTGACCGGGAAAATGAGCAGTTCTTC.

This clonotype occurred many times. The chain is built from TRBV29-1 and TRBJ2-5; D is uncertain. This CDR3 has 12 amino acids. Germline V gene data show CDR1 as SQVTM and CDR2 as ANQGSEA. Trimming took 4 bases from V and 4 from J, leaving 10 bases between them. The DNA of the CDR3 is TGCAGCGTTGGAAGATTAGGAGAGACCCAGTACTTC. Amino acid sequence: CSVGRLGETQYF.

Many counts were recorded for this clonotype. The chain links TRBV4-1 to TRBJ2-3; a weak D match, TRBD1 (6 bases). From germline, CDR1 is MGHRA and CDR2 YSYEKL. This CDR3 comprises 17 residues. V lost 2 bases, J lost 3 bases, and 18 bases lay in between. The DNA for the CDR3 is TGCGCCAGCAGCCAATACTCTACAGGGAGTCAGACAGATACGCAGTATTTT. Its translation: CASSQYSTGSQTDTQYF.